Sequencing of this TCR beta chain was carried out in a study of shared clonotypes between healthy human individuals. Measured with immunoSEQ multiplex PCR; TCRdb has only the in-frame clones, and not every one. The repertoire holds 2 million or so clones, with over 85% as singletons. Whole-study results and caveats: What rarefaction showed was incomplete sorted-subset sequencing despite large depth. In a handful of donors, around 5% of naive CD4 clonotypes appeared in common.

The length of the CDR3 is 13 residues. Germline CDR1 is SGHDT and CDR2 is YYEEEE. Between the trimmed V and J ends, which lost 4 bases and 4 bases, there was a span of 12 bases. Comments on this clone: Its antigen is undetermined.

Only CD45RO-negative cells positively selected for CCR7 counted as naive CD8 cells, so terminally differentiated effector memory CD45RA+ cells were excluded. The TCR comes from a man aged 18 to 29 in good health. The chain has TRBV5-6 and TRBJ2-7; no firm D call. Sequenced material: naive CD8+ T cells sorted from blood. The CDR3 DNA follows: TGTGCCAGCAGCCGCCTATCGGCTTACGAGCAGTACTTC. Protein product: CASSRLSAYEQYF.